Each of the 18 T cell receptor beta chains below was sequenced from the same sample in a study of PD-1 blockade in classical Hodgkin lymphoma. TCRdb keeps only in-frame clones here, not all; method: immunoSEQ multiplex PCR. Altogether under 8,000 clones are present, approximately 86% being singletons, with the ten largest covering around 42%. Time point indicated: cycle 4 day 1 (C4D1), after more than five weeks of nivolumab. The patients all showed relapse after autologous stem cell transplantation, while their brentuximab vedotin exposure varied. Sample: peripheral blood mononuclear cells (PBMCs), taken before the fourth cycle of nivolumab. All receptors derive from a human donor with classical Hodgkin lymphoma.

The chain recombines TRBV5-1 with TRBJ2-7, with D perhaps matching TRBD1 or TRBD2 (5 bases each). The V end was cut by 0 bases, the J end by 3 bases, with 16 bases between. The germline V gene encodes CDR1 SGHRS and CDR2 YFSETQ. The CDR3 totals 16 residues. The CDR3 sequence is CASSLAWGREIYEQYV. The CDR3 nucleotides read TGCGCCAGCAGCTTGGCCTGGGGCAGGGAGATCTACGAGCAGTACGTC.

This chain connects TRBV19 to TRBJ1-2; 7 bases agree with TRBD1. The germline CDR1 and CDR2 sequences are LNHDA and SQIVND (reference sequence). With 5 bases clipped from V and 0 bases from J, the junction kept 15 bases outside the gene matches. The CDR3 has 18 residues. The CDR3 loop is CASSPMDRKASANYGYTF. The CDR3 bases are TGTGCCAGTAGTCCGATGGACAGGAAAGCGTCAGCTAACTATGGCTACACCTTC.

CDR3 sequence (DNA): TGTGCCACTGTCGCCCTAGCGGATCAAGAGACCCAGTACTTC. Protein: CATVALADQETQYF. The chain uses TRBV2 and TRBJ2-5, with 7 bases fitting TRBD2. Germline CDR1 is SNHLY and CDR2 is FYNNEI. Trimming at V came to 10 bases and at J to 2 bases, leaving 10 bases not matched to a gene. The CDR3 length is 14 residues.

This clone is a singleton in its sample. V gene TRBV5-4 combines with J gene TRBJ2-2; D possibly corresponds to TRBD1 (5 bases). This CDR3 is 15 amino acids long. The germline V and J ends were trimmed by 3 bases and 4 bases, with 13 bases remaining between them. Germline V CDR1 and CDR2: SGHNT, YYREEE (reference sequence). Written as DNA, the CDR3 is TGTGCCAGCAGCTCCTACTCAAGGGGCACCGGGGAGCTGTTTTTT. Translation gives CASSSYSRGTGELFF.

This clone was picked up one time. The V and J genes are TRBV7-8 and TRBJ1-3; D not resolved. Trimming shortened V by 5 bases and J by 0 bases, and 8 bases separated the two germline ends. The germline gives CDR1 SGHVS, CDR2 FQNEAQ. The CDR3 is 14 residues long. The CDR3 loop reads CASSLGLSGNTIYF. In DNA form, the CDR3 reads TGTGCCAGCAGCCTCGGGCTCTCTGGAAACACCATATATTTT.

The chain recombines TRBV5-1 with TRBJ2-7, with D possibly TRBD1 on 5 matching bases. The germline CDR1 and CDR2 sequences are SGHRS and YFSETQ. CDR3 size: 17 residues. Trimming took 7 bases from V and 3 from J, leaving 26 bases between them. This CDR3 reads CASYHTTQGWQIYEQYV. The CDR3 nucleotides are TGCGCCAGCTATCATACCACCCAGGGCTGGCAGATCTACGAGCAGTACGTC.

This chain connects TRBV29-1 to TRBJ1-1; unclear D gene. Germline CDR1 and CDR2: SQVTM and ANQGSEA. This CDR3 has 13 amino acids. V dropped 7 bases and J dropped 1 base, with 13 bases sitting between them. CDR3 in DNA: TGCAGCGCCAACACCAGACGGAACACTGAAGCTTTCTTT. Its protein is CSANTRRNTEAFF. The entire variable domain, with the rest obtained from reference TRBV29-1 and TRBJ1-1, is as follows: SAVISQKPSRDICQRGTSLTIQCQVDSQVTMMFWYRQQPGQSLTLIATANQGSEATYESGFVIDKFPISRPNLTFSTLTVSNMSPEDSSIYLCSANTRRNTEAFFGQGTRLTVV.

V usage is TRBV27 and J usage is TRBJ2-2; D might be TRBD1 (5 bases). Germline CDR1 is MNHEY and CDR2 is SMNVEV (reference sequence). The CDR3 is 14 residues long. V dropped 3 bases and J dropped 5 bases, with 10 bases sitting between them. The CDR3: CASSFNAGTGELFF. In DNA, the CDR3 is TGTGCCAGCAGTTTCAACGCAGGGACCGGGGAGCTGTTTTTT.

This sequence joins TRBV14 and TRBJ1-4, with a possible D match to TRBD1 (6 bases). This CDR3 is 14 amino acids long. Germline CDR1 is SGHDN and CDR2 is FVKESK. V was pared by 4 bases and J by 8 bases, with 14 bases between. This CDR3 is CASSRWGAGEKLFF. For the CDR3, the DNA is TGTGCCAGCAGCCGGTGGGGGGCAGGGGAAAAACTGTTTTTT.

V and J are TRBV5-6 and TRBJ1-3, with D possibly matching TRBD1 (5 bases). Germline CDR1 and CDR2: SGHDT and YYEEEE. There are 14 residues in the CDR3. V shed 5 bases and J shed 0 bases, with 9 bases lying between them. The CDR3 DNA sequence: TGTGCCAGCAGGAGGGGTAGCTCTGGAAACACCATATATTTT. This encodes CASRRGSSGNTIYF.

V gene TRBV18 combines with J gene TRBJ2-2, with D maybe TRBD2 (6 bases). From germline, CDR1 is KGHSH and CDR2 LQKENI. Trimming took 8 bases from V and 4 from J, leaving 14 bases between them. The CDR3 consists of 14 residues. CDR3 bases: TGTGCCAGCACCGTACTAGCTTTCACCGGGGAGCTGTTTTTT. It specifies CASTVLAFTGELFF.

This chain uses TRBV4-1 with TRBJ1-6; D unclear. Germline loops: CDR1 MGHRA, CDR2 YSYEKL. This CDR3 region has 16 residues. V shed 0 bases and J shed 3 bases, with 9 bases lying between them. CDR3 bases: TGCGCCAGCAGCCAAGATCCGACGGTCTATAATTCACCCCTCCACTTT. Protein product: CASSQDPTVYNSPLHF.

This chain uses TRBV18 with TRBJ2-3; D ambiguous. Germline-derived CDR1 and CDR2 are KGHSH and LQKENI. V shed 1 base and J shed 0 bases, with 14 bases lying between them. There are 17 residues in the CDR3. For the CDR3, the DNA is TGTGCCAGCTCACCACTCTGGGCAGTCACTAGCACAGATACGCAGTATTTT. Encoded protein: CASSPLWAVTSTDTQYF.

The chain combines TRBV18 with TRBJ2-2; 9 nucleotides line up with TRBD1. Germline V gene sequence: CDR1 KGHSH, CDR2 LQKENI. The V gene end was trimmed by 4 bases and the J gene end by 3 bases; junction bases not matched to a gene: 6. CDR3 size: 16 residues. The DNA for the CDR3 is TGTGCCAGCTCACGGGCCGGGACAGGGTACACCGGGGAGCTGTTTTTT. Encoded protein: CASSRAGTGYTGELFF.

In nucleotides, the CDR3 is TGTGCCAGCAGTCTACAGGTAGGCACTGAAGCTTTCTTT. Translation: CASSLQVGTEAFF. The chain has TRBV2 and TRBJ1-1, with D perhaps matching TRBD1 (5 bases). The ends were cut back, 5 bases at V and 4 bases at J, with 11 bases in the middle. CDR1 is SNHLY, CDR2 FYNNEI, per germline. This CDR3 region has 13 residues. The entire variable domain, with the rest obtained from reference TRBV2 and TRBJ1-1, is as follows: EPEVTQTPSHQVTQMGQEVILRCVPISNHLYFYWYRQILGQKVEFLVSFYNNEISEKSEIFDDQFSVERPDGSNFTLKIRSTKLEDSAMYFCASSLQVGTEAFFGQGTRLTVV.

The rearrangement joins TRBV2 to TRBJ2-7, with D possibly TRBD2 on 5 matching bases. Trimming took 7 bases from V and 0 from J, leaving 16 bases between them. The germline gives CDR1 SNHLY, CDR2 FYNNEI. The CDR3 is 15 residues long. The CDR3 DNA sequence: TGTGCCAGCATTCCCCCCCCGGGGAGCTCCTACGAGCAGTACGTC. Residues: CASIPPPGSSYEQYV.

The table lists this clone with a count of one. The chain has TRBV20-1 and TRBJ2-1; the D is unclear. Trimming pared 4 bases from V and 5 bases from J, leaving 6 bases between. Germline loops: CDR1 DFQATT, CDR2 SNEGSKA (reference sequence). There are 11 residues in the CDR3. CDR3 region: CSATKNNEQFF. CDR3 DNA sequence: TGCAGTGCTACCAAAAACAATGAGCAGTTCTTC.

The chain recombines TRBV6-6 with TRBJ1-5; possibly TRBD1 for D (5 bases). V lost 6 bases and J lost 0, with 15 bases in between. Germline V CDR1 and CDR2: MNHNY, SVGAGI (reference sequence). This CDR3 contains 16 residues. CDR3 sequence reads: CASSPTASNSNQPQHF. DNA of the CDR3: TGTGCCAGCAGCCCGACAGCTTCCAATAGCAATCAGCCCCAGCATTTT.